This T cell receptor beta chain was sequenced for a study of siplizumab effects on memory and regulatory T cells. As regards this clone: Its specificity is not known.

Overall study results and limits: No assignable naive or memory phenotype existed for roughly 80-97% of proliferating CD4+ or CD8+ clones. The mapping of alloreactive clones to unstimulated subsets covered only a minor fraction of them.

Here immunoSEQ multiplex PCR was the method, and the copy in TCRdb shows in-frame clones only, minus some. The data show roughly 100,000 clones, with roughly 96% seen just once and 0.031% held by the top ten. The junction had 13 bases not matched to a gene; V was cut back by 2 bases and J by 7 bases. The CDR3 consists of 16 residues. The chain couples TRBV23-1 to TRBJ1-1; TRBD1 matches at 7 bases. Being an ORF, TRBV23-1 has a function that is uncertain. The receptor's source is a human donor in good health. Sequencing was performed on naive CD4+ T cells sorted from blood. The CDR3 is CASSQRKGAGFSEAFF. The CDR3 DNA reads as TGCGCCAGCAGTCAACGGAAGGGGGCTGGATTCAGTGAAGCTTTCTTT.